A single sample is the source of the 31 T cell receptor beta chains below, sequenced in a study of shared clonotypes between healthy human individuals. Sequencing was performed with immunoSEQ multiplex PCR; in TCRdb, only in-frame clones are kept and a portion is missing. The profile shows some 980,000 clones, roughly 72% of them singletons. Sequenced sample: memory CD4+ T cells sorted from blood. Subset in this sample: CD45RA-negative fraction. The receptors originated from a man aged 18 to 30 in good health.

CDR3 sequence: CASSPRAGVNSPLHF. CDR3 bases: TGTGCCAGCAGCCCGCGTGCAGGCGTTAATTCACCCCTCCACTTT. This chain connects TRBV7-2 to TRBJ1-6; no reliable D call. V lost 5 bases, J lost 6 bases, and 14 bases lay in between. Germline CDR1 is SGHTA and CDR2 is FQGNSA. The CDR3 is 15 residues long.

The chain joins TRBV5-6 to TRBJ2-1; 12 bases line up with TRBD1. The CDR3 covers 15 residues. The V gene's germline CDR1 is SGHDT and CDR2 YYEEEE. Losses at the gene ends were 3 bases for V and 6 bases for J; bases not matched to a gene: 4. CDR3: CASSSPGQGANEQFF. For the CDR3, the DNA is TGTGCCAGCAGCTCCCCGGGACAGGGGGCCAATGAGCAGTTCTTC.

V and J are TRBV5-1 and TRBJ1-6; possibly TRBD1 for D (6 bases). Per germline, CDR1 SGHRS and CDR2 YFSETQ. Trimming left V 2 bases short and J 6 bases short, with 12 bases between. There are 15 residues in the CDR3. The CDR3 coding sequence is TGCGCCAGCAGCTTTTCAGGGGCCAGTAATTCACCCCTCCACTTT. Protein sequence: CASSFSGASNSPLHF.

This clone was seen once. This sequence joins TRBV6-1 and TRBJ2-3; no definite D call. Trimming left V 4 bases short and J 6 bases short, with 5 bases between. Germline V gene data show CDR1 as MNHNS and CDR2 as SASEGT. This CDR3 is built from 11 residues. The CDR3 DNA reads as TGTGCCAGCAGTGTTGGGGATACGCAGTATTTT. Protein product: CASSVGDTQYF.

A single count supports this clone. The V and J genes are TRBV5-6 and TRBJ1-4; possibly TRBD1 for D (5 bases). Trimming left V 3 bases short and J 5 bases short, with 14 bases between. This CDR3 contains 15 residues. Per germline, CDR1 SGHDT and CDR2 YYEEEE. The CDR3 spells CASSWGLTANEKLFF. CDR3 nucleotide sequence: TGTGCCAGCAGCTGGGGACTGACCGCCAATGAAAAACTGTTTTTT. Full variable domain (remainder filled in from reference TRBV5-6 and TRBJ1-4): DAGVTQSPTHLIKTRGQQVTLRCSPKSGHDTVSWYQQALGQGPQFIFQYYEEEERQRGNFPDRFSGHQFPNYSSELNVNALLLGDSALYLCASSWGLTANEKLFFGSGTQLSVL.

In nucleotides, the CDR3 is TGTGCCAGCAGATTGGGAACTGACACTGAAGCTTTCTTT. Its protein is CASRLGTDTEAFF. V usage is TRBV11-2 and J usage is TRBJ1-1; no reliable D call. This CDR3 is 13 amino acids long. V lost 6 bases and J lost 3, with 11 bases in between. The V gene's germline CDR1 is SGHAT and CDR2 FQNNGV.

This chain connects TRBV7-6 to TRBJ1-5, with D possibly matching TRBD1 (6 bases). Germline CDR1 and CDR2: SGHVS and FNYEAQ. V shed 7 bases and J shed 3 bases, with 10 bases lying between them. This CDR3 is built from 13 residues. CDR3 sequence (DNA): TGTGCCAGCACCGGACAGCTCAATCAGCCCCAGCATTTT. Residues: CASTGQLNQPQHF.

V usage is TRBV4-1 and J usage is TRBJ2-1; 7 bases are shared with TRBD2. The CDR3 covers 17 residues. Looked up from germline, CDR1 is MGHRA and CDR2 is YSYEKL. The junction had 10 bases not matched to a gene; V was cut back by 0 bases and J by 5 bases. CDR3 residues: CASSQDPASGYNNEQFF. The CDR3 DNA reads TGCGCCAGCAGCCAAGATCCGGCTAGCGGCTACAACAATGAGCAGTTCTTC.

DNA for the CDR3: TGTGCCAGCAGTGAAGCGATCTCTAGCGGGAGGGCCTACGAGCAGTACTTC. Amino acid sequence: CASSEAISSGRAYEQYF. The J gene is TRBJ2-7, the V gene TRBV2; 12 bases match TRBD2. Germline CDR1 and CDR2: SNHLY and FYNNEI. J was trimmed by 2 bases and V by 0 bases; bases with no gene match: 5. CDR3 length: 17 amino acids.

The chain carries TRBV5-6 and TRBJ1-1; D unclear. CDR1 and CDR2 from the germline V gene are SGHDT and YYEEEE. The CDR3 is 11 amino acids. V lost 2 bases, J lost 8 bases, and 7 bases lay in between. The CDR3 spells CASSFETEAFF. The CDR3 DNA is TGTGCCAGCAGCTTCGAGACAGAAGCTTTCTTT.

J is TRBJ2-3 and V is TRBV5-1, with D perhaps TRBD1 (6 bases). From germline, CDR1 is SGHRS and CDR2 YFSETQ. Trimming took 0 bases from V and 3 from J, leaving 14 bases between them. There are 16 residues in the CDR3. The CDR3 DNA follows: TGCGCCAGCAGCTTGGCGCAGGGGCGATCGACAGATACGCAGTATTTT. The encoded protein is CASSLAQGRSTDTQYF.

The chain has TRBV5-1 and TRBJ2-5; 8 bases map to TRBD1. This CDR3 contains 15 residues. V shed 0 bases and J 5 bases; nucleotides not matched to a gene: 6. Germline lookup yields CDR1 SGHRS and CDR2 YFSETQ. The CDR3 is CASSLDGQGMETQYF. The CDR3 DNA follows: TGCGCCAGCAGCTTGGATGGACAGGGAATGGAGACCCAGTACTTC.

This rearrangement joins TRBV2 to TRBJ1-2; D not certain. Germline V CDR1 and CDR2: SNHLY, FYNNEI. With 6 bases removed from V and 4 bases from J, the gap between germline ends came to 9 bases. CDR3 length: 12 residues. The CDR3 coding sequence is TGTGCCAGCAGAGCTACAAGCTATGGCTACACCTTC. This codes for CASRATSYGYTF.

In this sample, this clone turned up once. This sequence joins TRBV27 and TRBJ2-3; 7 bases align to TRBD2. CDR3 size: 15 residues. The germline V gene encodes CDR1 MNHEY and CDR2 SMNVEV (reference sequence). V was clipped by 3 bases and J by 0 bases; unmatched bases: 3. CDR3 amino acids: CASSLGGSSTDTQYF. For the CDR3, the DNA is TGTGCCAGCAGTTTGGGGGGGTCTAGCACAGATACGCAGTATTTT.

J is TRBJ2-2 and V is TRBV5-4, with a weak D call TRBD2 (5 bases). The germline CDR1 and CDR2 sequences are SGHNT and YYREEE (reference sequence). V was trimmed by 0 bases and J by 3 bases, leaving 9 bases between them. This CDR3 is 15 amino acids long. The CDR3 DNA reads TGTGCCAGCAGCTTGGACGCCGGGGACACCGGGGAGCTGTTTTTT. Translated: CASSLDAGDTGELFF. Variable domain in full (rest from reference TRBV5-4 and TRBJ2-2): ETGVTQSPTHLIKTRGQQVTLRCSSQSGHNTVSWYQQALGQGPQFIFQYYREEENGRGNFPPRFSGLQFPNYSSELNVNALELDDSALYLCASSLDAGDTGELFFGEGSRLTVL.

The rearrangement links TRBV19 to TRBJ2-5; the D is unclear. From germline, CDR1 is LNHDA and CDR2 SQIVND (reference sequence). CDR3 size: 13 residues. Trimming took off 3 bases at V and 8 bases at J, with 13 bases between the two ends. The CDR3, as DNA: TGTGCCAGTAGTATGACGCCCGAGACCACCCAGTACTTC. Encoded protein: CASSMTPETTQYF.

This chain links TRBV4-1 with TRBJ2-1; the D is unclear. This CDR3 comprises 15 residues. Germline CDR1 is MGHRA and CDR2 is YSYEKL. V was shortened by 4 bases and J by 3 bases, with 13 bases between the two germline ends. The DNA of the CDR3 is TGCGCCAGCAGCCTCCTTGGGTTGGGCTACAATGAGCAGTTCTTC. Amino acid sequence: CASSLLGLGYNEQFF.

With respect to this clone: The junction does not match germline at one end; this may be a read error. V gene TRBV18 combines with J gene TRBJ2-4; 10 nucleotides line up with TRBD1. The V gene's germline CDR1 is KGHSH and CDR2 LQKENI. The CDR3 totals 13 residues. CDR3 DNA sequence: TGTGCCAGCTCACCCTCAGGGACAGGGGTGGGTCTTTTC. As protein: CASSPSGTGVGLF.

The chain uses TRBV6-1 and TRBJ1-1, with D uncertain. The CDR3 has 14 residues. V lost 3 bases, J lost 1 base, and 9 bases lay in between. The germline gives CDR1 MNHNS, CDR2 SASEGT. This CDR3 reads CASSEDGRNTEAFF. The CDR3 DNA is TGTGCCAGCAGTGAGGACGGAAGGAACACTGAAGCTTTCTTT.

The chain couples TRBV18 to TRBJ1-4, with D perhaps TRBD1 (6 bases). The germline V gene encodes CDR1 KGHSH and CDR2 LQKENI. V was pared by 1 base and J by 3 bases, with 12 bases between. The CDR3 has 16 residues. CDR3 residues: CASSPLQGTPNEKLFF. In nucleotides, the CDR3 is TGTGCCAGCTCACCACTGCAGGGGACACCTAATGAAAAACTGTTTTTT.

V gene TRBV9 combines with J gene TRBJ2-4, with D maybe TRBD2 (5 bases). The CDR3 consists of 13 residues. V lost 4 bases and J 5 bases, leaving 10 bases between the germline ends. The germline gives CDR1 SGDLS, CDR2 YYNGEE. The CDR3 sequence is CASSSGSENIQYF. CDR3 DNA: TGTGCCAGCAGCTCGGGGTCGGAAAACATTCAGTACTTC.

This clone was observed once. The V gene is TRBV9, the J gene TRBJ1-2; no reliable D call. The germline gives CDR1 SGDLS, CDR2 YYNGEE. With 4 bases removed from V and 4 bases from J, the gap between germline ends came to 17 bases. This CDR3 is 15 amino acids long. The CDR3: CASSPSRHGGYGYTF. The CDR3 region has the DNA TGTGCCAGCAGCCCAAGTAGACACGGAGGCTATGGCTACACCTTC.

The rearrangement joins TRBV28 to TRBJ1-4, with D unclear. The CDR3 runs to 14 residues. V shed 7 bases and J shed 5 bases, with 14 bases lying between them. The V gene's germline CDR1 is MDHEN and CDR2 SYDVKM. Here the CDR3 DNA reads TGTGCCAGCACCCCGGTGGGTTTGAATGAAAAACTGTTTTTT. This gives the protein CASTPVGLNEKLFF.

The gene calls are TRBV27 and TRBJ2-2; TRBD1 matches 7 bases. CDR1 is MNHEY and CDR2 is SMNVEV in the germline V gene (reference sequence). The CDR3 extends over 16 amino acids. Trimming cost V 1 base and J 6 bases; bases outside gene matches: 8. As DNA, the CDR3 is TGTGCCAGCAGTTTATGGGCAGGGGGACGGGCCGGGGAGCTGTTTTTT. Translated: CASSLWAGGRAGELFF.

The V and J genes are TRBV28 and TRBJ1-6; D remains ambiguous. The V and J ends lost 2 bases and 14 bases respectively, with 16 bases between them. CDR3 length: 14 amino acids. Germline lookup yields CDR1 MDHEN and CDR2 SYDVKM. The CDR3 DNA follows: TGTGCCAGCAGTTTAGGGGTTGGCTCCCGGGCCCTCCACTTT. This gives the protein CASSLGVGSRALHF.

A note on this clone: The sample holds other DNA sequences that translate to the same CDR3. This sequence joins TRBV7-9 and TRBJ1-2; D remains unclear. From germline, CDR1 is SEHNR and CDR2 FQNEAQ (reference sequence). Trimming removed 1 base at V and 5 bases at J, with 5 bases between. The CDR3 runs to 12 residues. CDR3 bases: TGTGCCAGCAGCTTAGAAGGGTATGGCTACACCTTC. Translating it yields CASSLEGYGYTF.

The V gene is TRBV6-5, the J gene TRBJ2-1; D unclear. Germline values: CDR1 MNHEY, CDR2 SVGAGI. The CDR3 extends over 15 amino acids. Trimming took 2 bases from V and 5 from J, leaving 13 bases between them. The CDR3 region is CASSYTGGQHNEQFF. The CDR3 DNA sequence: TGTGCCAGCAGTTACACGGGTGGTCAACACAATGAGCAGTTCTTC.

This sequence joins TRBV7-3 and TRBJ2-2; the match to TRBD1 covers 11 bases. V was pared by 7 bases and J by 5 bases, with 6 bases of the junction left unmatched. Germline CDR1 SGHTA, CDR2 FQGTGA. This CDR3 is built from 15 residues. CDR3 sequence: CASTLGQGATGELFF. The CDR3 region has the DNA TGTGCCAGCACCCTCGGACAGGGGGCGACCGGGGAGCTGTTTTTT. Using reference TRBV7-3 and TRBJ2-2 for the parts outside the CDR3, the full variable domain is GAGVSQTPSNKVTEKGKYVELRCDPISGHTALYWYRQSLGQGPEFLIYFQGTGAADDSGLPNDRFFAVRPEGSVSTLKIQRTERGDSAVYLCASTLGQGATGELFFGEGSRLTVL.

Ten or more counts support this clone. The chain carries TRBV5-5 and TRBJ2-2, with 8 bases matching TRBD2. Losses at the gene ends were 4 bases for V and 4 bases for J; bases not matched to a gene: 9. This CDR3 comprises 16 residues. Germline V gene lookup returns CDR1 SGHKS and CDR2 YYEKEE (reference sequence). DNA for the CDR3: TGTGCCAGCAGCATGCCAGCGGGAGTTGCCACCGGGGAGCTGTTTTTT. It encodes CASSMPAGVATGELFF.

The CDR3 nucleotides read TGTGCCAGCAGTCGGACAGGGGGCTGGGTCACTGAAGCTTTCTTT. Its protein product is CASSRTGGWVTEAFF. This rearrangement joins TRBV6-5 to TRBJ1-1; 11 bases map to TRBD1. CDR3 size: 15 residues. V was pared by 5 bases and J by 4 bases, with 6 bases of the junction left unmatched. CDR1 is MNHEY and CDR2 is SVGAGI in the germline V gene.

The chain couples TRBV2 to TRBJ2-7; 10 nucleotides line up with TRBD1. J lost 2 bases, V lost 5 bases, and 3 bases had no gene match. CDR3 length: 14 residues. Germline V gene data show CDR1 as SNHLY and CDR2 as FYNNEI. DNA of the CDR3: TGTGCCAGCAGTCTGGACAGGGGGACCTACGAGCAGTACTTC. It encodes CASSLDRGTYEQYF.